This entry lists 3 T cell receptor beta chains sequenced from one sample in a study of T cell responses to AZD1222 COVID-19 vaccine. Profiled with immunoSEQ multiplex PCR; TCRdb holds only in-frame clones, not every one. Of roughly 250,000 clones detected, 93% appear once; the ten largest clones hold approximately 0.52%. Source: peripheral blood, taken on day 0 of AZD1222 vaccination. These receptors all come from an adult in good health.

This chain connects TRBV19 to TRBJ1-5; D not resolved. CDR3 length: 12 residues. Trimming pared 4 bases from V and 6 bases from J, leaving 7 bases between. Per germline, CDR1 LNHDA and CDR2 SQIVND (reference sequence). For the CDR3, the DNA is TGTGCCAGTAGTACCTGGAGTCAGCCCCAGCATTTT. Protein product: CASSTWSQPQHF.

This chain links TRBV6-5 with TRBJ2-7, with TRBD1 identical over 8 bases. Trimming took 8 bases from V and 6 from J; bases not matched to a gene: 12. Germline values: CDR1 MNHEY, CDR2 SVGAGI. The CDR3 spans 14 residues. CDR3 sequence reads: CASPPGTGGGEQYF. In DNA, the CDR3 is TGTGCCAGCCCCCCAGGGACAGGAGGGGGCGAGCAGTACTTC.

This clone showed up just a few times. The gene calls are TRBV27 and TRBJ1-5, with D possibly TRBD1 on 5 matching bases. V lost 9 bases, J lost 5 bases, and 5 bases lay in between. The CDR3 spans 10 residues. Germline V lookup: CDR1 MNHEY, CDR2 SMNVEV (reference sequence). CDR3 coding DNA: TGTGCCAGGACAGATCAGCCCCAGCATTTT. It translates to CARTDQPQHF.